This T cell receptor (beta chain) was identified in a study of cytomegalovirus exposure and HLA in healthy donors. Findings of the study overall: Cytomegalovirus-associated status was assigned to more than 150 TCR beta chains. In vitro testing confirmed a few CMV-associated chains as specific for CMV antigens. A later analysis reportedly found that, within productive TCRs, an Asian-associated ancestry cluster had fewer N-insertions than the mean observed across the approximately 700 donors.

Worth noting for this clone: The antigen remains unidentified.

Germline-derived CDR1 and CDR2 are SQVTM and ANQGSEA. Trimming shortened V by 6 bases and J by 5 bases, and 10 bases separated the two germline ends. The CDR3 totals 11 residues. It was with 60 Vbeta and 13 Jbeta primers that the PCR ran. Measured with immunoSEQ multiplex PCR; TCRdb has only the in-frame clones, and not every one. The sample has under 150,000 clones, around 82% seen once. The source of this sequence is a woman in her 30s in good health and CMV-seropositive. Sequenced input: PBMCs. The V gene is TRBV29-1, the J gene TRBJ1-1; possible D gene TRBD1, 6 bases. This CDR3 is CSVGTLTEAFF. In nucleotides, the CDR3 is TGCAGCGTGGGGACATTAACTGAAGCTTTCTTT.